The 17 T cell receptor beta chains below come from one sample, sequenced in a study of CD8 T cells in ankylosing spondylitis. TCRdb processed the 5' RACE reads anew with MiXCR; each CDR3 protein has one entry. In the table there are 700,000 or so distinct CDR3 sequences, 15% to 20% of which are singletons. General observations from the study: Made up of eight highly homologous variants, a TCR beta motif appeared characteristic of ankylosing spondylitis blood.

What these receptors recognize is not known. The specimen sequenced was blood, either unsorted or a sorted T cell fraction (not recorded which). These receptors originate from a male donor with ankylosing spondylitis.

The J gene is TRBJ2-1, the V gene TRBV3-1, with 7 bases that match TRBD2. The germline gives CDR1 LGHDT, CDR2 YNNKEL (reference sequence). This CDR3 has 15 residues. V gave up 1 base and J gave up 5 bases; unmatched junction bases: 5. CDR3 protein: CASSQVALADNEQFF. The CDR3 DNA reads TGTGCCAGCAGCCAAGTAGCCCTAGCGGACAATGAGCAGTTCTTC.

This clonotype has ten or more counts. A read error may account for a junction end that differs from germline. The chain combines TRBV5-1 with TRBJ2-1; D is possibly TRBD2 (6 bases). Germline CDR1 SGHRS, CDR2 YFSETQ. This CDR3 is 12 amino acids long. CDR3 region: CASSLEGNEQFF. CDR3 sequence (DNA): TGTGCCAGCAGCTTGGAGGGTAATGAGCAGTTCTTC.

This clonotype was detected only a few times. The chain combines TRBV19 with TRBJ1-6, with a possible D match to TRBD1 (5 bases). This CDR3 spans 15 amino acids. Trimming cost V 3 bases and J 10 bases, with 16 bases left between them. The germline gives CDR1 LNHDA, CDR2 SQIVND (reference sequence). Written as DNA, the CDR3 is TGTGCCAGTAGTATGGTGCAGGGATTGAGGTCACCCCTCCACTTT. It is translated as CASSMVQGLRSPLHF.

This clonotype was seen more than once but under ten times. This rearrangement joins TRBV15 to TRBJ2-3; 9 positions agree with TRBD2. CDR1 LNHNV and CDR2 YYDKDF come from the germline V gene (reference sequence). Unmatched junction bases numbered 9, after V lost 7 bases and J lost 1 base. The CDR3 runs to 16 residues. DNA for the CDR3: TGTGCCACCAAAGCGGGAGTAGCGGGGGGCACAGATACGCAGTATTTT. It specifies CATKAGVAGGTDTQYF.

The rearrangement links TRBV3-1 to TRBJ1-5; no clear D gene. The germline V and J ends were trimmed by 1 base and 6 bases, with 13 bases remaining between them. This CDR3 has 15 residues. Per the germline V gene, CDR1 is LGHDT and CDR2 is YNNKEL (reference sequence). The DNA for the CDR3 is TGTGCCAGCAGCCAAGGTCTATGGAATAGTCAGCCCCAGCATTTT. Protein: CASSQGLWNSQPQHF.

This clonotype was counted between two and nine times. Here the CDR3 reads CSAREGAAKETQYF. The CDR3 coding sequence is TGCAGTGCTAGGGAGGGGGCCGCTAAAGAGACCCAGTACTTC. This chain uses TRBV20-1 with TRBJ2-5, with D tentatively TRBD1 (7 bases). The V and J ends lost 3 bases and 3 bases respectively, with 14 bases between them. Germline loops: CDR1 DFQATT, CDR2 SNEGSKA (reference sequence). This CDR3 comprises 14 residues.

The chain recombines TRBV29-1 with TRBJ2-7; 9 bases match TRBD2. J was trimmed by 0 bases and V by 0 bases; bases with no gene match: 3. Looked up from germline, CDR1 is SQVTM and CDR2 is ANQGSEA. The CDR3 sequence is 15 residues long. Here the CDR3 DNA reads TGCAGCGTTGAAGATGTGACTAGCGGCTCCTACGAGCAGTACTTC. As protein: CSVEDVTSGSYEQYF.

The V call is TRBV10-2, the J call TRBJ2-2, with 10 bases lining up with TRBD2. Trimming cost V 4 bases and J 5 bases; bases outside gene matches: 1. Germline-derived CDR1 and CDR2 are WSHSY and SAAADI. This CDR3 has 14 residues. CDR3 DNA: TGCGCCAGCAGTGGTAGCGGGAGGACCGGGGAGCTGTTTTTT. It encodes CASSGSGRTGELFF.

The rearrangement uses TRBV20-1 and TRBJ2-7; D is possibly TRBD1 (6 bases). The CDR3 loop spans 12 amino acids. V lost 5 bases to trimming and J lost 5 bases, with 13 bases between them. Germline loops: CDR1 DFQATT, CDR2 SNEGSKA (reference sequence). CDR3 DNA: TGCAGTGCTGCCAGGGGAAAAGACGAGCAGTACTTC. Translation gives CSAARGKDEQYF.

The chain has TRBV27 and TRBJ2-7; D not resolved. The germline V and J ends were trimmed by 0 bases and 3 bases, with 15 bases remaining between them. The CDR3 contains 16 residues. Germline assignment: CDR1 MNHEY and CDR2 SMNVEV (reference sequence). In nucleotides, the CDR3 is TGTGCCAGCAGTTTATCGGGATTGGTAATAGACTACGAGCAGTACTTC. This encodes CASSLSGLVIDYEQYF.

The DNA for the CDR3 is TGTGCCAGCAGTTTTGCGGCGGGGGCCAACGTCCTGACTTTC. Residues: CASSFAAGANVLTF. V is TRBV27 and J is TRBJ2-6; no clear D. Germline V gene data show CDR1 as MNHEY and CDR2 as SMNVEV (reference sequence). CDR3 length: 14 amino acids. The V gene lost 3 bases and the J gene lost 4 bases, with 7 bases spanning the gap.

The gene calls are TRBV7-6 and TRBJ2-1; D unclear. Germline values: CDR1 SGHVS, CDR2 FNYEAQ. This CDR3 comprises 13 residues. V was clipped by 1 base and J by 8 bases, with 9 bases between them. CDR3 loop: CASSLVLGDEQFF. For the CDR3, the DNA is TGTGCCAGCAGCTTAGTACTTGGGGATGAGCAGTTCTTC.

The chain carries TRBV13 and TRBJ1-6, with TRBD1 matching 7 bases. CDR1 and CDR2 (germline): PRHDT, FYEKMQ (reference sequence). CDR3 length: 18 residues. V was pared by 5 bases and J by 5 bases, with 15 bases of the junction left unmatched. In nucleotides, the CDR3 is TGTGCCAGCAGCCCGCCACGACTTCCGGGACAGAATAATTCACCCCTCCACTTT. Translation gives CASSPPRLPGQNNSPLHF.

This clonotype was observed a few times. The chain links TRBV7-2 to TRBJ1-2; 9 bases align to TRBD1. The CDR3 is made up of 14 amino acids. V lost 4 bases, J lost 7 bases, and 7 bases stayed unmatched. CDR1 is SGHTA, CDR2 FQGNSA, per germline. The CDR3 DNA reads TGTGCCAGCAGCTCCGGGACAGGGCCGATTGGCTACACCTTC. Translated: CASSSGTGPIGYTF.

Only a few counts were recorded for this clonotype. The CDR3 loop reads CASSAIGSYGYTF. For the CDR3, the DNA is TGTGCCAGCAGCGCTATAGGGAGCTATGGCTACACCTTC. This chain links TRBV9 with TRBJ1-2; no clear D gene. Germline CDR1 reads SGDLS; CDR2 reads YYNGEE. V lost 3 bases and J 4 bases, leaving 10 bases between the germline ends. This CDR3 has 13 amino acids.

V gene TRBV20-1 combines with J gene TRBJ1-2; possibly TRBD1 for D (6 bases). This CDR3 spans 13 amino acids. V dropped 4 bases and J dropped 2 bases, with 11 bases sitting between them. Germline V gives CDR1 DFQATT, CDR2 SNEGSKA (reference sequence). CDR3 nucleotide sequence: TGCAGTGCTACGAACCAGGGGAACTATGGCTACACCTTC. Residues: CSATNQGNYGYTF.

Only a few counts were recorded for this clonotype. The V call is TRBV4-1, the J call TRBJ2-7; the D call may be TRBD1 or TRBD2 (5 bases each). The CDR3 covers 17 residues. Germline V CDR1 and CDR2: MGHRA, YSYEKL. The ends were cut back, 8 bases at V and 3 bases at J, with 26 bases in the middle. This CDR3 is CASADARGPQTIYEQYF. The DNA of the CDR3 is TGCGCCAGCGCCGACGCGAGGGGACCCCAGACCATCTACGAGCAGTACTTC.